This T cell receptor beta chain was found in a study of brain T cells in children with intractable seizures. This clone occurred once. Documented time point: blood from clinic visit 5 months post-surgery; TSC patient then seizure free. Pre-surgery treatment included at least one anti-epileptic drug. Profiled with immunoSEQ multiplex PCR; TCRdb holds only in-frame clones, not every one. Of about 340,000 clones listed, over 90% are singletons. The specimen comprised peripheral blood, sampled less than 6 months after surgery. The sequence was collected from a boy in the first two years of life with tuberous sclerosis and intractable seizures.

The CDR3 spells CASSLGAGGPLSSYEQYF. In DNA, the CDR3 is TGCGCCAGCAGCTTGGGTGCGGGGGGCCCCTTAAGCTCCTACGAGCAGTACTTC. The J gene is TRBJ2-7, the V gene TRBV5-1, with TRBD2 matching 8 bases. Germline CDR1 is SGHRS and CDR2 is YFSETQ. J was trimmed by 0 bases and V by 0 bases; bases with no gene match: 11. CDR3 length: 18 residues.